The source of this T cell receptor beta chain is a study of shared clonotypes between healthy human individuals. The wider study: CD4 naive and CD4 memory each took three plates per donor, while CD8 naive took two and CD8 memory one.

A remark on this clone: Its antigen remains unidentified. The germline gene is not matched at one end of the junction; a read error may be the cause.

Study results and limitations: Sharing across several donors was seen in 4% to 6.5% of naive CD4 clonotypes.

Naive CD8 cells lacked CD45RO, underwent positive selection for CCR7 and left out terminally differentiated effector memory CD45RA+ cells. Healthy HIV-negative adults with no recent acute infections or vaccinations were recruited as donors. TCRdb's copy holds only in-frame clones and misses some; the assay was immunoSEQ multiplex PCR. The table lists under 1 million clones, 92% of them singletons. Sequenced sample: naive CD8+ T cells sorted from blood. This TCR derives from a man under 40 in good health.

CDR3 coding DNA: TGCAGCGTGGAAGAAGGTACTAGCGGGAGGGCCTATGAGCAGTTCTTC. It yields the protein CSVEEGTSGRAYEQFF. The J gene is TRBJ2-1, the V gene TRBV29-1; 13 bases are a match to TRBD2. Per germline, CDR1 SQVTM and CDR2 ANQGSEA. The CDR3 length is 16 residues.